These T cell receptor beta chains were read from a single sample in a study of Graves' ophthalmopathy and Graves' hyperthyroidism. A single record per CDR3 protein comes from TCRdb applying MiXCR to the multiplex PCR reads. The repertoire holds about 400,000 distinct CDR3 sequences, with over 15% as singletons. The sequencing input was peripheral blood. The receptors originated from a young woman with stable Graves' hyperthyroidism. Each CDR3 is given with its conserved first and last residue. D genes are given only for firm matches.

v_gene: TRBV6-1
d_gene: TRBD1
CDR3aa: CASRPYRGAETQCF

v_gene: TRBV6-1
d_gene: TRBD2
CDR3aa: CASSEWVIAGGQETQYF

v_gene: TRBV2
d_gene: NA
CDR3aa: CASSERGASSYEQYF

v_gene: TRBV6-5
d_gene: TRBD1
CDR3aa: CASSYSWTGVNTEAFF

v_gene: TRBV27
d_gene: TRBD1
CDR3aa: CASRSTGTDPAYEQYF

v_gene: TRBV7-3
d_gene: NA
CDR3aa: CASRRGPNTEAFF

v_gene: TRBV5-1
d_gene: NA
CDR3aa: CASSFYLGGGNSEAFF

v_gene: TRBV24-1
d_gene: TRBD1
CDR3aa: CATSDRDRVSDTQYF

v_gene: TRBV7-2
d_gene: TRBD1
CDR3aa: CASSGRGQGARGYTF

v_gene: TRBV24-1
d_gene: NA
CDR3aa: CATSDPDTGELFF